The rows below give T cell receptor beta chains drawn from one sample of a study of beta chain features in type 1 diabetes. TCRdb keeps only in-frame clones here, not all; method: immunoSEQ multiplex PCR. The repertoire has some 150,000 clones, 13% of them found once; the top ten carry under 1.5%. The material sequenced was central memory CD4+ T cells from blood. These receptor sequences come from a man aged 18 to 35 with type 1 diabetes. Both conserved end residues are trimmed from each CDR3.

CDR3 protein,V gene,J gene
ASSQDYDYGYT,TRBV4-2,TRBJ1-2
ASSLPLGGNQPQH,TRBV28,TRBJ1-5
ASNPPGQTNTEAF,TRBV6-5,TRBJ1-1
ASSVEVVDTEAF,TRBV9,TRBJ1-1
ASHHMGTDTQY,TRBV28,TRBJ2-3
ASSLSSARYNEQF,TRBV5-4,TRBJ2-1
ASSSYLTANYGYT,TRBV7-2,TRBJ1-2
ASSSRPGRQGFTQPQH,TRBV7-8,TRBJ1-5
ASSLDGSPYEQY,TRBV7-8,TRBJ2-7
ASSYSHNGDNEQF,TRBV6-5,TRBJ2-1